These 14 T cell receptor beta chains came from one sample sequenced in a study of T cell responses to AZD1222 COVID-19 vaccine. Assay used: immunoSEQ multiplex PCR; TCRdb lists only in-frame clones, some missing. The table includes some 93,000 clones, approximately 87% detected once. This sample comprised peripheral blood, obtained 28 days after the second AZD1222 dose. These receptors were taken from an adult who received the AZD1222 COVID-19 vaccine.

The V and J genes are TRBV19 and TRBJ1-2; TRBD1 is a possible D gene (5 bases). Germline-derived CDR1 and CDR2 are LNHDA and SQIVND (reference sequence). Trimming pared 11 bases from V and 2 bases from J, leaving 18 bases between. The CDR3 covers 14 residues. In DNA form, the CDR3 reads TGTGCCTCCCGCTTGGGGACGGGGAACTATGGCTACACCTTC. It specifies CASRLGTGNYGYTF. Drawing the rest from reference TRBV19 and TRBJ1-2, the complete variable domain is DGGITQSPKYLFRKEGQNVTLSCEQNLNHDAMYWYRQDPGQGLRLIYYSQIVNDFQKGDIAEGYSVSREKKESFPLTVTSAQKNPTAFYLCASRLGTGNYGYTFGSGTRLTVV.

V usage is TRBV27 and J usage is TRBJ2-3; 11 positions agree with TRBD2. Trimming took 5 bases from V and 0 from J; bases not matched to a gene: 4. Germline CDR1 is MNHEY and CDR2 is SMNVEV (reference sequence). The CDR3 covers 16 residues. CDR3 nucleotides: TGTGCCAGCAGTCAGACTAGCGGGGTTAGCACAGATACGCAGTATTTT. Its translation is CASSQTSGVSTDTQYF.

The chain couples TRBV4-2 to TRBJ1-3; D gene unclear. This CDR3 is 17 amino acids long. The V end was cut by 1 base, the J end by 0 bases, with 13 bases between. Germline V gives CDR1 LGHNA, CDR2 YNFKEQ. CDR3 region: CASSQASIPVSGNTIYF. The CDR3 DNA reads TGTGCCAGCAGCCAAGCCTCGATACCAGTCTCTGGAAACACCATATATTTT.

The genes are TRBV6-6 and TRBJ1-2; D is unresolved. This CDR3 spans 12 amino acids. The ends were cut back, 6 bases at V and 7 bases at J, with 12 bases in the middle. Germline CDR1 is MNHNY and CDR2 is SVGAGI (reference sequence). The chain's CDR3 is CASSPLEGGYTF. CDR3 DNA sequence: TGTGCCAGCAGCCCCCTCGAGGGTGGCTACACCTTC.

The V gene is TRBV12-5, the J gene TRBJ1-3, with TRBD1 as a possible D gene (5 bases). V was trimmed by 1 base and J by 0 bases, leaving 7 bases between them. Germline CDR1 and CDR2: LGHNT and FRNRAP. The CDR3 spans 15 residues. The CDR3 DNA follows: TGTGCTAGTGGTTTGGAGGGGAACTCTGGAAACACCATATATTTT. Its translation: CASGLEGNSGNTIYF.

The CDR3 loop is CASSHTSWRNNEQFF. The CDR3 DNA reads TGTGCCAGCAGTCATACTAGTTGGAGAAACAATGAGCAGTTCTTC. This chain connects TRBV6-5 to TRBJ2-1; D possibly corresponds to TRBD2 (5 bases). The ends were cut back, 5 bases at V and 5 bases at J, with 16 bases in the middle. The CDR3 length is 15 residues. Germline V gene lookup returns CDR1 MNHEY and CDR2 SVGAGI.

The chain uses TRBV11-3 and TRBJ2-3, with D unclear. Germline loops: CDR1 SGHNT, CDR2 YENEEA. The V gene lost 5 bases and the J gene lost 2 bases, with 17 bases spanning the gap. The CDR3 runs 16 residues. CDR3 in amino acids: CASSLYGIHYTDTQYF. The DNA of the CDR3 is TGTGCCAGCAGCCTCTACGGAATCCACTACACAGATACGCAGTATTTT. The full variable domain, its missing parts supplied by reference TRBV11-3 and TRBJ2-3, is EAGVVQSPRYKIIEKKQPVAFWCNPISGHNTLYWYLQNLGQGPELLIRYENEEAVDDSQLPKDRFSAERLKGVDSTLKIQPAELGDSAVYLCASSLYGIHYTDTQYFGPGTRLTVL.

CDR3 in amino acids: CASSLVGGRNYGYTF. CDR3 sequence (DNA): TGTGCCAGCAGCTTAGTGGGGGGCCGGAACTATGGCTACACCTTC. This sequence joins TRBV7-9 and TRBJ1-2; possibly TRBD1 for D (6 bases). With 1 base removed from V and 2 bases from J, the gap between germline ends came to 11 bases. The V gene's germline CDR1 is SEHNR and CDR2 FQNEAQ (reference sequence). This CDR3 comprises 15 residues.

The V call is TRBV28, the J call TRBJ2-1; D may be TRBD1 (6 bases). The CDR3 has 14 residues. Germline V gene lookup returns CDR1 MDHEN and CDR2 SYDVKM. Trimming pared 5 bases from V and 5 bases from J, leaving 13 bases between. The CDR3 loop reads CASSTRDTNNEQFF. The CDR3 DNA is TGTGCCAGCAGTACCCGGGACACTAACAATGAGCAGTTCTTC.

J is TRBJ1-2 and V is TRBV6-5; TRBD1 aligns across 7 bases. The CDR3 has 14 residues. Germline CDR1 is MNHEY and CDR2 is SVGAGI. The junction had 6 bases not matched to a gene; V was cut back by 0 bases and J by 8 bases. CDR3 protein: CASSYSVRGGGYTF. CDR3 sequence (DNA): TGTGCCAGCAGTTACTCGGTCAGGGGGGGAGGCTACACCTTC.

The gene calls are TRBV11-3 and TRBJ2-1; D is unclear. The ends were cut back, 0 bases at V and 7 bases at J, with 7 bases in the middle. CDR3 length: 13 amino acids. The germline V gene has CDR1 SGHNT and CDR2 YENEEA. The CDR3 DNA is TGTGCCAGCAGCTTAGATCAAAGGAATGAGCAGTTCTTC. Translation: CASSLDQRNEQFF.

The chain joins TRBV29-1 to TRBJ1-4, with unresolved D. The V end lost 3 bases, the J end lost 0 bases, and 8 bases lay between the germline ends. The germline V gene has CDR1 SQVTM and CDR2 ANQGSEA. CDR3 length: 14 residues. As DNA, the CDR3 is TGCAGCGTTGAGGTGTCCTCAACTAATGAAAAACTGTTTTTT. Encoded protein: CSVEVSSTNEKLFF.

The chain carries TRBV7-2 and TRBJ2-2; D is unresolved. The V end lost 2 bases, the J end lost 0 bases, and 13 bases lay between the germline ends. The CDR3 sequence is 17 residues long. The germline V gene has CDR1 SGHTA and CDR2 FQGNSA. CDR3 sequence (DNA): TGTGCCAGCAGCTTATTTTATTTAAGGGCGAACACCGGGGAGCTGTTTTTT. It codes for CASSLFYLRANTGELFF.

The chain couples TRBV28 to TRBJ1-3; TRBD1 matches 8 bases. Looked up from germline, CDR1 is MDHEN and CDR2 is SYDVKM. The CDR3 extends over 14 amino acids. With 4 bases clipped from V and 2 bases from J, the junction kept 1 base outside the gene matches. This CDR3 is CASSSTGAGNTIYF. The CDR3 DNA follows: TGTGCCAGCAGTTCGACAGGGGCTGGAAACACCATATATTTT.